This T cell receptor beta chain is drawn from a study of shared clonotypes between healthy human individuals. The wider study: Every donor yielded three CD4 naive, three CD4 memory, two CD8 naive and one CD8 memory plate. Study-wide points: For sorted subsets, rarefaction showed incomplete sequencing despite large depth. Donor scarcity curtailed the genetic and exposure-history diversity represented herein.

Every immunoSEQ plate was one replicate of a subset's evenly spread DNA. Profiled with immunoSEQ multiplex PCR; TCRdb holds only in-frame clones, not every one. The sample lists around 1.6 million clones; 98% were seen once. This CDR3 has 14 residues. V was pared by 1 base and J by 7 bases, with 4 bases of the junction left unmatched. CDR1 is MDHEN, CDR2 SYDVKM, per germline. In regard to this clone: Its antigen is unidentified.

The origin of this receptor is a man aged 30 to 45 in good health. The sample consisted of naive CD4+ T cells sorted from blood. The subset denotes: CD45RA+ positively selected. This chain links TRBV28 with TRBJ1-2, with 9 positions matching TRBD1. CDR3 region: CASSLSGQGRGYTF. CDR3 coding DNA: TGTGCCAGCAGTTTATCGGGACAGGGACGTGGCTACACCTTC.